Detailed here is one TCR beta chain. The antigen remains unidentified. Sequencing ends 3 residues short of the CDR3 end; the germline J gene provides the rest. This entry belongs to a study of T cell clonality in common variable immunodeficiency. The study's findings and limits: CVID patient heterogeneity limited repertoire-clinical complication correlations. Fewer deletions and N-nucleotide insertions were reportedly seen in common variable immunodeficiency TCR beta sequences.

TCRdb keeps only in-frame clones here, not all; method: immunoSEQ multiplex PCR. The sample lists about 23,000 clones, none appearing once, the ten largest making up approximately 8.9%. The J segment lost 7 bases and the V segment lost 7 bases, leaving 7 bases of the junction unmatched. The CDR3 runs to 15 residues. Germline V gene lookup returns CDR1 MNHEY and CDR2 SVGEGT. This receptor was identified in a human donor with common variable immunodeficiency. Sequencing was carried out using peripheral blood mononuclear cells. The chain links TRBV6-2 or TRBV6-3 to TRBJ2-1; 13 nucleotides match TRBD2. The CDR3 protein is CASTEPGLAGNEQFF. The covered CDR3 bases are TGTGCCAGCACTGAACCGGGACTAGCGGGGAATGAG.